This TCR beta chain appears in the sequencing data of a study of blood T cell repertoires in COVID-19 (dated by TCRdb to 2019 to 2021). Study-level background: The collaborator samples originated in the United States, Italy and Spain and spanned the acute and convalescent phases of COVID-19. Where available, HLA class I and class II types were taken from metadata supplied by the sample provider and were not determined by assay-based typing. The prospective study material was composed of cDNA or gDNA derived from T cells, B-cell-depleted T cells, or PBMCs. The repertoires were made available in a free public database intended to serve as a resource for research on the immune response to SARS-CoV-2. Sample metadata almost always included a de-identified subject ID, COVID-19 status, age in years and sex. Samples were obtained from the ongoing ImmuneRACE study (first 160 participants) and from about 1,300 subjects provided by 6 global collaborators. Deeply sampled blood TCRbeta repertoires from subjects exposed to, actively infected with, or recovered from COVID-19 were included in the dataset. Overall results and qualifications from the work: The amount of clinical and demographic metadata varied by source and participant and was provided uncurated.

The immunoSEQ Assay, a bias-controlled multiplex PCR, was used to amplify TCRbeta CDR3 regions from genomic DNA. On the authors' methods: The number of nucleated cells in each sample was estimated by amplification of reference gene primers within the assay. Sequence reads were collapsed and filtered to measure the absolute abundance of every unique TCRbeta CDR3 rearrangement. For each sample, productive Simpson clonality was calculated as the square root of Simpson's diversity index over productive rearrangements. Imported from immuneACCESS, the table was reduced by TCRdb to in-frame sequences with V and J called. These copies leave out some clones; in studies compared against another copy, an unresolved V gene accounts for under half, and the cause of the remainder is not known. D and trimming come from the DNA, and the V and J calls and clone size come from that table. The sample has tens of thousands of clones on record, 80% to 90% of them singletons. Of the sample, about 20% falls within the top ten clones.

With regard to this clone: It has no known antigen specificity. Base qualities are not provided; no much larger clone lies one nucleotide away.

For CDR1 and CDR2, the germline V gene lists ENHRY and SYGVKD. From V the trimming removes 3 bases and from J it removes 7 bases, while the gene matches leave 6 bases of the junction unaccounted for. The CDR3 runs 14 residues from the cysteine to the phenylalanine. Only the CDR3 portion is preserved as DNA: 42 bases, with reading frame beginning at the first base. Each collaborating institution followed its own protocols to collect whole blood in K2EDTA tubes. Collaborator samples were shipped for TCRbeta analysis as frozen whole blood, isolated PBMCs, or DNA extracted from either sample type. This clonotype originated in a woman aged 60-70 years with acute or convalescent COVID-19. This receptor chain uses TRBV10-3 and TRBJ1-2; the central 9 bases match TRBD1. The sequencing sample was made of peripheral blood. The CDR3 protein is CAISDPGQGPGYTF. The nucleotide sequence is given as TGTGCCATCAGTGACCCGGGACAGGGTCCTGGCTACACCTTC.